This T cell receptor (beta chain) was identified in a study of memory CD8 T cells in hepatitis C reinfection. Study-wide context: A couple of donors cleared primary HCV but became chronic after reinfection. Between 55 and 20 weeks before reinfection detection, pre-reinfection samples were drawn.

The repertoire was sequenced with immunoSEQ multiplex PCR; TCRdb's copy has only in-frame clones and lacks some. The sample lists approximately 52,000 clones; about 90% were seen once. Germline loops: CDR1 SGHDN, CDR2 FVKESK. V was trimmed by 1 base and J by 4 bases, leaving 3 bases between them. The length of the CDR3 is 12 residues. Time point defined: pre-reinfection, 55 to 20 weeks before reinfection detection. TCR sequencing was done directly ex vivo on sorted cells, without expansion in vitro. The chain is built from TRBV14 and TRBJ2-3, with D hard to call. This receptor was obtained from a man between 18 and 29 years old with hepatitis C virus infection. Material for sequencing was naive CD8+ T cells sorted from blood. The CDR3 protein is CASSQGADTQYF. DNA for the CDR3: TGTGCCAGCAGCCAAGGAGCAGATACGCAGTATTTT.